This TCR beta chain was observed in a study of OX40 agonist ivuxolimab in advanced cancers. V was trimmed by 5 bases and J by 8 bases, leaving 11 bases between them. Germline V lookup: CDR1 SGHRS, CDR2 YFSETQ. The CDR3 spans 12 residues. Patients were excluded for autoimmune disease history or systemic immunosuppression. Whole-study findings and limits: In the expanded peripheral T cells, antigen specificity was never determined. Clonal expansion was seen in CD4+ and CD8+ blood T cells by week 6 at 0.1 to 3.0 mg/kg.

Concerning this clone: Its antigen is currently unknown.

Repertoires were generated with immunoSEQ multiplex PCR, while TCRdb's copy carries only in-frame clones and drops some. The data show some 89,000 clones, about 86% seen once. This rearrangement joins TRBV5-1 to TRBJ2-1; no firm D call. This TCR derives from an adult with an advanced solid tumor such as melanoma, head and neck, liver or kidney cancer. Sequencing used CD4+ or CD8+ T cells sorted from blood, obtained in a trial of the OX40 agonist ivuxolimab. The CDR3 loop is CASSWGWDEQFF. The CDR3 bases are TGCGCCAGCAGTTGGGGATGGGATGAGCAGTTCTTC.